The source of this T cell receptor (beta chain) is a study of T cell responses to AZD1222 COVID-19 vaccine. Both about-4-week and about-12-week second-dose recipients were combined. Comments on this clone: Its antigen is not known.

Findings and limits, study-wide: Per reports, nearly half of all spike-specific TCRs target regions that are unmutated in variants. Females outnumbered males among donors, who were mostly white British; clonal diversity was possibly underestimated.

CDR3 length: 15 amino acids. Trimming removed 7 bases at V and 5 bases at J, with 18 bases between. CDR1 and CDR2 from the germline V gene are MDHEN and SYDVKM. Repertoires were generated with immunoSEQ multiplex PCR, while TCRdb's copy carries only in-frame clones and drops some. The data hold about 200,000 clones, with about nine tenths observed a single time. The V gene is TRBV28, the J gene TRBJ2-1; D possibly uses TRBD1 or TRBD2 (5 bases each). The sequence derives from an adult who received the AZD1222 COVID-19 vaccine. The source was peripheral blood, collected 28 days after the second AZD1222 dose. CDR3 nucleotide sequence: TGTGCCAGCACCCTCATGGGGGACGGAGACAATGAGCAGTTCTTC. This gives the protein CASTLMGDGDNEQFF.